The 20 T cell receptor beta chains presented below share a single source sample, sequenced in a study of blood T cell repertoires in COVID-19 (dated by TCRdb to about 2020). Receptors were amplified or captured by the immunoSEQ multiplex PCR assay. TCRdb re-hosts the immuneACCESS table, in-frame sequences only. Its copies lack some clones; in the studies checked, an unresolved V gene accounts for under half of them, and the cause for the rest is not known. Here the sample has around 250,000 clones; 91% occur a single time. The ten largest clones capture approximately 1.3% of the sample. The sequenced sample consisted of PBMCs or T cells enriched from blood (not recorded which). Source of these receptors: a human donor in a cohort exposed to, infected with or recovered from COVID-19 (not recorded which). The donor label of this sample is uncertain.

On this clone: This specimen includes other DNA sequences encoding the same CDR3. The chain links TRBV18 to TRBJ2-5; 8 bases agree with TRBD1. Germline V gene lookup returns CDR1 KGHSH and CDR2 LQKENI. After removal of 6 bases from V and 4 bases from J, the junction contained 4 bases not matched to a gene. The CDR3 has 13 amino acids. As DNA, the CDR3 is TGTGCCAGCTCCAGGGGGCGAGGAGAGACCCAGTACTTC. Translating gives CASSRGRGETQYF.

This clone was found a few times. This rearrangement joins TRBV25-1 to TRBJ2-1, with D possibly being TRBD2 (6 bases). This CDR3 contains 13 residues. CDR1 is MGHDK, CDR2 SYGVNS, per germline. V was shortened by 1 base and J by 8 bases, with 9 bases between the two germline ends. The CDR3 DNA sequence: TGTGCCAGCAGTGAATTGGGGGAGGATGAGCAGTTCTTC. It is translated as CASSELGEDEQFF. Using reference TRBV25-1 and TRBJ2-1 for the parts outside the CDR3, the full variable domain is EADIYQTPRYLVIGTGKKITLECSQTMGHDKMYWYQQDPGMELHLIHYSYGVNSTEKGDLSSESTVSRIRTEHFPLTLESARPSHTSQYLCASSELGEDEQFFGPGTRLTVL.

V is TRBV27 and J is TRBJ1-3; D is possibly TRBD1 (6 bases). Germline V gene sequence: CDR1 MNHEY, CDR2 SMNVEV (reference sequence). This CDR3 is built from 15 residues. V lost 4 bases, J lost 4 bases, and 14 bases lay in between. DNA of the CDR3: TGTGCCAGCAGTTCAGTCACAGGGTCCGGAAACACCATATATTTT. Its protein product is CASSSVTGSGNTIYF.

The chain links TRBV25-1 to TRBJ2-2, with 7 bases matching TRBD1. Germline V CDR1 and CDR2: MGHDK, SYGVNS. With V trimmed by 0 bases and J by 5 bases, 6 bases remained unmatched. The CDR3 consists of 16 residues. In nucleotides, the CDR3 is TGTGCCAGCAGTGAATATAGGACAGGCTCAACCGGGGAGCTGTTTTTT. Translated: CASSEYRTGSTGELFF.

The gene calls are TRBV5-4 and TRBJ2-1, with D maybe TRBD1 (6 bases). The CDR3 runs to 14 residues. Germline V gene sequence: CDR1 SGHNT, CDR2 YYREEE (reference sequence). Trimming shortened V by 4 bases and J by 2 bases, and 10 bases separated the two germline ends. The CDR3 protein is CASSQQGPYNEQFF. DNA of the CDR3: TGTGCCAGCAGCCAACAGGGTCCCTACAATGAGCAGTTCTTC.

This sequence joins TRBV14 and TRBJ2-7; possibly TRBD1 for D (6 bases). Between the trimmed V and J ends, which lost 2 bases and 4 bases, there was a span of 9 bases. In germline, CDR1 is SGHDN, CDR2 FVKESK. The CDR3 sequence is 13 residues long. CDR3 protein: CASSQIGGYEQYF. Written as DNA, the CDR3 is TGTGCCAGCAGCCAAATAGGGGGTTACGAGCAGTACTTC.

The CDR3 here is CATSRGEVTDTQYF. In DNA, the CDR3 is TGTGCCACCAGCAGAGGAGAGGTCACAGATACGCAGTATTTT. The chain employs TRBV15 and TRBJ2-3, with unresolved D. V was trimmed by 1 base and J by 2 bases, leaving 7 bases between them. Per germline, CDR1 LNHNV and CDR2 YYDKDF (reference sequence). This CDR3 comprises 14 residues.

The chain is built from TRBV4-1 and TRBJ2-7; 10 bases align to TRBD1. The trim removed 5 bases at V and 3 bases at J, leaving 7 bases unmatched. The CDR3 has 15 residues. Germline-derived CDR1 and CDR2 are MGHRA and YSYEKL. The CDR3 DNA reads as TGCGCCAGCAGCTCAGTGGGGACAGGGGACTACGAGCAGTACTTC. It is translated as CASSSVGTGDYEQYF.

This clone was seen a few times. The chain employs TRBV10-3 and TRBJ1-3; D perhaps matches TRBD1 (5 bases). Germline V gene sequence: CDR1 ENHRY, CDR2 SYGVKD. The length of the CDR3 is 13 residues. V shed 7 bases and J shed 4 bases, with 11 bases lying between them. The CDR3 DNA sequence: TGTGCCATCACCAGGGTCTCGGGAAACACCATATATTTT. This gives the protein CAITRVSGNTIYF.

CDR3 DNA: TGTGCCAGCAGGTTTCCGGGGGCAGATACGCAGTATTTT. Residues: CASRFPGADTQYF. The rearrangement joins TRBV5-6 to TRBJ2-3, with D possibly matching TRBD2 (6 bases). From germline, CDR1 is SGHDT and CDR2 YYEEEE. The CDR3 covers 13 residues. Trimming shortened V by 5 bases and J by 4 bases, and 11 bases separated the two germline ends.

This rearrangement joins TRBV7-9 to TRBJ1-1; no clear D gene. The CDR3 is 16 amino acids. Trimming removed 3 bases at V and 2 bases at J, with 16 bases between. Per germline, CDR1 SEHNR and CDR2 FQNEAQ (reference sequence). DNA for the CDR3: TGTGCCAGCAGCTTTGGGCAGTCCTGGATAAACACTGAAGCTTTCTTT. It translates to CASSFGQSWINTEAFF.

V gene TRBV19 combines with J gene TRBJ1-6; the match to TRBD1 covers 8 bases. V gave up 4 bases and J gave up 10 bases; unmatched junction bases: 6. From germline, CDR1 is LNHDA and CDR2 SQIVND (reference sequence). CDR3 length: 14 amino acids. The CDR3 loop is CASSTRGPRSPLHF. In DNA form, the CDR3 reads TGTGCCAGTAGTACCAGGGGGCCAAGATCACCCCTCCACTTT. The whole variable domain, remainder taken from reference TRBV19 and TRBJ1-6, is DGGITQSPKYLFRKEGQNVTLSCEQNLNHDAMYWYRQDPGQGLRLIYYSQIVNDFQKGDIAEGYSVSREKKESFPLTVTSAQKNPTAFYLCASSTRGPRSPLHFGNGTRLTVT.

The rearrangement links TRBV25-1 to TRBJ1-2; possibly TRBD1 for D (5 bases). The CDR3 is made up of 13 amino acids. Germline assignment: CDR1 MGHDK and CDR2 SYGVNS. With 6 bases removed from V and 0 bases from J, the gap between germline ends came to 8 bases. The CDR3 loop is CASRETANYGYTF. In DNA form, the CDR3 reads TGTGCCAGCAGGGAGACAGCTAACTATGGCTACACCTTC.

The chain carries TRBV27 and TRBJ2-1, with D perhaps matching TRBD1 (8 bases). V lost 4 bases and J lost 4, with 17 bases in between. CDR3 length equals 16 residues. CDR1 is MNHEY and CDR2 is SMNVEV in the germline V gene (reference sequence). CDR3: CASSSPYRGGYNEQFF. CDR3 coding DNA: TGTGCCAGCAGTTCCCCATACAGGGGGGGGTACAATGAGCAGTTCTTC.

The chain combines TRBV5-1 with TRBJ2-7; possibly TRBD2 for D (6 bases). The germline gives CDR1 SGHRS, CDR2 YFSETQ. There are 17 residues in the CDR3. V dropped 0 bases and J dropped 2 bases, with 18 bases sitting between them. The CDR3: CASSLVLRGEVAYEQYF. The CDR3 bases are TGCGCCAGCAGCTTGGTCCTCCGAGGGGAGGTAGCCTACGAGCAGTACTTC.

The rearrangement joins TRBV18 to TRBJ1-3; TRBD1 matches at 7 bases. With 5 bases clipped from V and 0 bases from J, the junction kept 7 bases outside the gene matches. Germline values: CDR1 KGHSH, CDR2 LQKENI. This CDR3 has 16 amino acids. The CDR3 nucleotides read TGTGCCAGCTCATTGGACAGGACTTTCTCTGGAAACACCATATATTTT. Translating gives CASSLDRTFSGNTIYF.

This clone was seen a single time. The chain has TRBV27 and TRBJ1-6; no definite D call. This CDR3 has 17 residues. Trimming took off 8 bases at V and 2 bases at J, with 19 bases between the two ends. Germline CDR1 MNHEY, CDR2 SMNVEV (reference sequence). The CDR3 DNA sequence: TGTGCCAGCGGCCGATCGGGGAGGGCGACCTATAATTCACCCCTCCACTTT. Amino acid sequence: CASGRSGRATYNSPLHF.

V and J are TRBV11-2 and TRBJ2-2; TRBD1 is a possible D gene (6 bases). Looked up from germline, CDR1 is SGHAT and CDR2 is FQNNGV. The length of the CDR3 is 14 residues. Trimming left V 4 bases short and J 6 bases short, with 12 bases between. CDR3: CASSSLQGPGELFF. CDR3 bases: TGTGCCAGCAGCTCGTTACAGGGCCCCGGGGAGCTGTTTTTT.

The CDR3 DNA is TGTGCCAGCAGTGACGGCGGCGACACTGAAGCTTTCTTT. Protein product: CASSDGGDTEAFF. The chain carries TRBV9 and TRBJ1-1; D unclear. This CDR3 is 13 amino acids long. V lost 5 bases to trimming and J lost 3 bases, with 11 bases between them. Germline CDR1 SGDLS, CDR2 YYNGEE.

This rearrangement joins TRBV7-9 to TRBJ1-1; D is possibly TRBD1 (5 bases). The ends were cut back, 5 bases at V and 4 bases at J, with 20 bases in the middle. CDR1 SEHNR and CDR2 FQNEAQ come from the germline V gene (reference sequence). The length of the CDR3 is 16 residues. The CDR3 nucleotides are TGTGCCAGCAGCGTCCCGACAGATGGTTCGAGCACTGAAGCTTTCTTT. This encodes CASSVPTDGSSTEAFF.